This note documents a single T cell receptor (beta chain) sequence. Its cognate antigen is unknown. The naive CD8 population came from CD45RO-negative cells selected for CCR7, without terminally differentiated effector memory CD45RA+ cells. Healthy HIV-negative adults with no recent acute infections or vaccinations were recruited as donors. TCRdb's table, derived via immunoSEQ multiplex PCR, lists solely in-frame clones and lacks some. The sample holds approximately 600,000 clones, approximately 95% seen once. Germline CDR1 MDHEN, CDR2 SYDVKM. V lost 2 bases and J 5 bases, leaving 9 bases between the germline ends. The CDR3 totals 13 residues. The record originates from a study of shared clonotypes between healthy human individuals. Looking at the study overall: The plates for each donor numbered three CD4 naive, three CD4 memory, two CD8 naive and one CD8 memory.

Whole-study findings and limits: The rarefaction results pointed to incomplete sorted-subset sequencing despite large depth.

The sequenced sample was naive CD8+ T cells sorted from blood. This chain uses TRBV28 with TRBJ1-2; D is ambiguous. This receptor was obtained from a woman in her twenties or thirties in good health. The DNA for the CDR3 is TGTGCCAGCAGTTTAGAACGGCTGTATGGCTACACCTTC. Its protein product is CASSLERLYGYTF.